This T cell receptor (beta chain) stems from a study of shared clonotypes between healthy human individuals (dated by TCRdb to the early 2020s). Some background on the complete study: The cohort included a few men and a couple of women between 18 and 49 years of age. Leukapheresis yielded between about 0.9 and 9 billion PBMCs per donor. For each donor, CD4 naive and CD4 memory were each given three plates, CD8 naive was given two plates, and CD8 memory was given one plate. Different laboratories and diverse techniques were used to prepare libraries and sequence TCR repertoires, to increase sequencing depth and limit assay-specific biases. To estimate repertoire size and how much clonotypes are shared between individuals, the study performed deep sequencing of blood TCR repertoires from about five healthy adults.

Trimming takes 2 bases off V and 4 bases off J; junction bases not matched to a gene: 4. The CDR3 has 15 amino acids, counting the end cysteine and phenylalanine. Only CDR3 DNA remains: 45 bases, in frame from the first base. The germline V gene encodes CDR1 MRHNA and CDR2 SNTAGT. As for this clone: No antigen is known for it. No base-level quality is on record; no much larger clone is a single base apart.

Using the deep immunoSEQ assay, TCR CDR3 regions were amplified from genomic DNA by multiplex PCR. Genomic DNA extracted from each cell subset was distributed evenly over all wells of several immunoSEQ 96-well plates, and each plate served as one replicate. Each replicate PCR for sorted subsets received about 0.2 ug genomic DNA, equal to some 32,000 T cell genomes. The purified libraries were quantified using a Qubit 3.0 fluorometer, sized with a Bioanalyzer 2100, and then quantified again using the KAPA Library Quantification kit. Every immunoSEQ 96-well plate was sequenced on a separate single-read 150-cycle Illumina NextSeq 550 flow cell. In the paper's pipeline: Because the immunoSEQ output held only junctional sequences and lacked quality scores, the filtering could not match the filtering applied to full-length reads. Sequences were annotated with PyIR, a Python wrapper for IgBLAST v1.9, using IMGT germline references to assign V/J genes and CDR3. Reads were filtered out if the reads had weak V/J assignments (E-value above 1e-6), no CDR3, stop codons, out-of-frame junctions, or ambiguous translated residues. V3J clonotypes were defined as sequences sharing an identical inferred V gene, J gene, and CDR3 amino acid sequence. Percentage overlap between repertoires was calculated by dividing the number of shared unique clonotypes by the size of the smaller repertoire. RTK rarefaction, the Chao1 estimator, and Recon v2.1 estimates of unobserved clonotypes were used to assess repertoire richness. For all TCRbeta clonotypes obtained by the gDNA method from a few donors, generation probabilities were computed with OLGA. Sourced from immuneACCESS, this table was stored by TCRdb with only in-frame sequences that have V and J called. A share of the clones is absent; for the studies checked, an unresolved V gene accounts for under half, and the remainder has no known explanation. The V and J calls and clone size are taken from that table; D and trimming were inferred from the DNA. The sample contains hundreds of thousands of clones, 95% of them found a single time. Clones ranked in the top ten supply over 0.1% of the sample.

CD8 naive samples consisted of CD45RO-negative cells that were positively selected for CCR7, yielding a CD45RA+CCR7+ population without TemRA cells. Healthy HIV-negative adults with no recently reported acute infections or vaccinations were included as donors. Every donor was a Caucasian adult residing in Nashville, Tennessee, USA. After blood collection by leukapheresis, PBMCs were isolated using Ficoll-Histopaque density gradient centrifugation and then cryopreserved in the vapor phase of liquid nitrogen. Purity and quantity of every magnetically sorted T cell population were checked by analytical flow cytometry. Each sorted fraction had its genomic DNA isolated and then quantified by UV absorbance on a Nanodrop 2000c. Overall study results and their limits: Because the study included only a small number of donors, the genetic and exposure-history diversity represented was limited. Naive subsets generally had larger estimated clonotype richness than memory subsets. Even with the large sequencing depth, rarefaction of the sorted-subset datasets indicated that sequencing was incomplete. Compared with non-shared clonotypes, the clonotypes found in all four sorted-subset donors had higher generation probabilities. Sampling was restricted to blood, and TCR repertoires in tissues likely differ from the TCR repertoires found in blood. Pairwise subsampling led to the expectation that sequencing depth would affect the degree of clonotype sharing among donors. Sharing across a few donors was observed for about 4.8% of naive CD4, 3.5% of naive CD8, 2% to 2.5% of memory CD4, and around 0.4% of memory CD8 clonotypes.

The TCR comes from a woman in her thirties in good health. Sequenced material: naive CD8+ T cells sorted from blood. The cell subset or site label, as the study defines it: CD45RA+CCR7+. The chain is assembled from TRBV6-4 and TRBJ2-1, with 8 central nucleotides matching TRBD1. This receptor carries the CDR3 CASSDGTGRYNEQFF. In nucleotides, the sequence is TGTGCCAGCAGTGACGGGACAGGAAGGTACAATGAGCAGTTCTTC.